This TCR beta chain was profiled in a study of shared clonotypes between healthy human individuals (dated by TCRdb to about 2020). With regard to the full study: The cohort comprised a couple of women and a few men aged 18 to 49 years. Libraries were prepared and TCR repertoires were sequenced by different laboratories using diverse techniques, in order to increase sequencing depth and limit assay-specific biases. To estimate repertoire size and how much clonotypes are shared between individuals, the study performed deep sequencing of blood TCR repertoires from about 5 healthy adults. Each donor's leukapheresis produced roughly between about 0.8 and 10 billion PBMCs. For each donor, CD4 naive and CD4 memory were each run on three plates, CD8 naive on two plates, and CD8 memory on one plate. General conclusions and limits of the study: When several donors were compared, the shared fraction of clonotypes was 5% to 6.5% for naive CD4, less than 4% for naive CD8, more than 2% for memory CD4, and around 0.37% for memory CD8. Sampling was limited to blood, and TCR repertoires in tissue likely differ from TCR repertoires in blood. Rarefaction of sorted-subset datasets indicated incomplete sequencing despite the large sequencing depth. The genetic and exposure-history diversity represented was limited by the small number of donors. Clonotypes shared by all four sorted-subset donors showed higher generation probabilities than non-shared clonotypes. Larger estimated clonotype richness was generally found for naive subsets than for memory subsets. Based on pairwise subsampling, the degree of clonotype sharing among donors was expected to be affected by sequencing depth.

Inclusive of the bounding cysteine and phenylalanine, the CDR3 is 13 residues long. Only the CDR3 DNA is retained, 39 bases long and in frame from the first base. V drops 7 bases and J drops 0 bases, leaving 10 bases in between. CDR1 SGHDT and CDR2 YYEEEE are derived from the germline V gene. Details on this clone: The antigen it binds to is not known. Qualities for individual bases were not recorded, and no much larger clone is one base off.

TCR CDR3 regions were amplified from genomic DNA by multiplex PCR using the deep immunoSEQ assay. Extracted genomic DNA from each cell subset was distributed evenly across all wells of several immunoSEQ 96-well plates, and each plate was treated as a replicate. Each replicate PCR for sorted subsets received about 200 ng genomic DNA, equal to roughly 29,000 T cell genomes. Purified libraries were measured with a Qubit 3.0 fluorometer, size-checked on a Bioanalyzer 2100, and measured again with the KAPA Library Quantification kit. A separate single-read 150-cycle Illumina NextSeq 550 flow cell was used to sequence each immunoSEQ 96-well plate. The original methods were these. Because the immunoSEQ output held only junctional sequences and lacked quality scores, the filtering could not match the filtering applied to full-length reads. To assign V/J genes and CDR3, sequences were annotated using PyIR, a Python wrapper for IgBLAST v1.9, with IMGT germline references. Any read was removed if the V/J assignment was weak (E-value above 1e-6), the CDR3 was missing, or the read contained stop codons, out-of-frame junctions, or ambiguous translated residues. A V3J clonotype was defined by an identical inferred V gene, J gene, and CDR3 amino acid sequence. Percentage overlap between repertoires was computed as shared unique clonotypes divided by the size of the smaller repertoire. Richness of each repertoire was evaluated using RTK rarefaction, the Chao1 estimator, and Recon v2.1 estimates of unobserved clonotypes. For all TCRbeta clonotypes obtained by the gDNA method from several donors, generation probabilities were computed with OLGA. TCRdb limited this immuneACCESS table to in-frame rearrangements with V and J called. A share of clones is missing; checked studies link under half to unresolved V genes, and the rest is unexplained. V, J and clone size were drawn from that table, and D and trimming were deduced from the DNA. The sample table holds 1,500,000 or so clones, of which 98% were seen once. The top ten clonotypes cover roughly 0.36% of the sample.

Healthy HIV-negative adults with no recently reported acute infections or vaccinations were included as donors. Every donor was a Caucasian adult residing in Nashville, Tennessee, USA. CD4+ T cells were enriched by magnetic negative selection; naive cells were then positively selected on CD45RA, and the negative fraction formed the memory subset. Blood was obtained by leukapheresis, after which PBMCs were separated by Ficoll-Histopaque density gradient centrifugation and cryopreserved in liquid nitrogen vapor phase. Analytical flow cytometry was used to check the purity and quantity of every magnetically sorted T cell population. From each sorted fraction, genomic DNA was isolated and quantified by UV absorbance on a Nanodrop 2000c.

Sequenced material: naive CD4+ T cells sorted from blood. Interpreted using the paper, the cell subset or site label stands for: CD45RA+ positively selected. The sequence was collected from a young man in good health. The chain is encoded by TRBV5-6 joined to TRBJ1-1; D gene: possibly TRBD1, on 5 matching bases. In nucleotide form, the sequence is TGTGCCAGCGTCTGGGGCATGAACACTGAAGCTTTCTTT. Its translation reads: CASVWGMNTEAFF. With all but the CDR3 taken from the reference TRBV5-6 and TRBJ1-1 genes, the full variable domain is: DAGVTQSPTHLIKTRGQQVTLRCSPKSGHDTVSWYQQALGQGPQFIFQYYEEEERQRGNFPDRFSGHQFPNYSSELNVNALLLGDSALYLCASVWGMNTEAFFGQGTRLTVV.